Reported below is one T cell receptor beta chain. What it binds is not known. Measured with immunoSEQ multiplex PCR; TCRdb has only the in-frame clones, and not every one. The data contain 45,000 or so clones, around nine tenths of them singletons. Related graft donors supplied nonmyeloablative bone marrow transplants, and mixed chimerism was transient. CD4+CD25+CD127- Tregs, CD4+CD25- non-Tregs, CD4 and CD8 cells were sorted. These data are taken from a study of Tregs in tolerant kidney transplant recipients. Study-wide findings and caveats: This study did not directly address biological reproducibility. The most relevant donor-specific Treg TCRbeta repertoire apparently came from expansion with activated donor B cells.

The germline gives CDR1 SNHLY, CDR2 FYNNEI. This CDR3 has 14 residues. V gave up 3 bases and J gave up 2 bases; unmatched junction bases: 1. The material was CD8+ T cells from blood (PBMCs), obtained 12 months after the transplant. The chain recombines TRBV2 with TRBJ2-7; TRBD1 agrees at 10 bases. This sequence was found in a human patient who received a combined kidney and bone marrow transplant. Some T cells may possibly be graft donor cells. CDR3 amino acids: CASSEGQGTYEQYF. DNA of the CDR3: TGTGCCAGCAGTGAGGGACAGGGGACCTACGAGCAGTACTTC.